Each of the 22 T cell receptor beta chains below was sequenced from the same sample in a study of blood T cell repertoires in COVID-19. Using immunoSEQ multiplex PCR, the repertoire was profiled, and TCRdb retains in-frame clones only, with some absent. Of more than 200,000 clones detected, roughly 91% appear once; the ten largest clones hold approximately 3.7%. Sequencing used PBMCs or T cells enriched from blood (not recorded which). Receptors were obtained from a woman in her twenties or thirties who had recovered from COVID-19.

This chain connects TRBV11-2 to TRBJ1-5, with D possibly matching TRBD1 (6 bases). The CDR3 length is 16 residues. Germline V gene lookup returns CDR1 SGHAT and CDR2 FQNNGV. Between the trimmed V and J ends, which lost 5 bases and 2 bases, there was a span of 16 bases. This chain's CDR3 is CASSRGRGIGNQPQHF. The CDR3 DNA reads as TGTGCCAGCAGCCGAGGGAGGGGGATAGGCAATCAGCCCCAGCATTTT.

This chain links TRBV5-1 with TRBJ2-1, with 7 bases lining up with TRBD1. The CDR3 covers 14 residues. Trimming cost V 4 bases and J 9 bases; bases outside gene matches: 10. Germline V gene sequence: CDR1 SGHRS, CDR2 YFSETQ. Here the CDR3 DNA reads TGCGCCAGCAGCCCCGACCGAACAGGGGCTGAGCAGTTCTTC. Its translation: CASSPDRTGAEQFF.

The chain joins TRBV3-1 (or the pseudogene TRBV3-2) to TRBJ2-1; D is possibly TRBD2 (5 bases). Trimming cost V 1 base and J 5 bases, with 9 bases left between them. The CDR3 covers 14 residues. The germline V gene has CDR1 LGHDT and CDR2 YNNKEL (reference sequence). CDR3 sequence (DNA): TGTGCCAGCAGCCAAGCTAGCCTGAACAATGAGCAGTTCTTC. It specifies CASSQASLNNEQFF.

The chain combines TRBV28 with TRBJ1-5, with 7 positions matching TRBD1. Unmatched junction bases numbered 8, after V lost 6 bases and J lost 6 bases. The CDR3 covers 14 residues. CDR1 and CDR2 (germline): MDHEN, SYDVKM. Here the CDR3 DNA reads TGTGCCAGCAGAAGAGACAGGGATAGTCAGCCCCAGCATTTT. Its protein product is CASRRDRDSQPQHF.

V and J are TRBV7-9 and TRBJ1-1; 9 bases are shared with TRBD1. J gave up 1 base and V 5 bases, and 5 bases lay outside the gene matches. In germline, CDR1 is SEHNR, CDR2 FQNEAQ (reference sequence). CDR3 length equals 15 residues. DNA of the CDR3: TGTGCCAGCAGCCTGTGGGACAGGGCGAACACTGAAGCTTTCTTT. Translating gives CASSLWDRANTEAFF.

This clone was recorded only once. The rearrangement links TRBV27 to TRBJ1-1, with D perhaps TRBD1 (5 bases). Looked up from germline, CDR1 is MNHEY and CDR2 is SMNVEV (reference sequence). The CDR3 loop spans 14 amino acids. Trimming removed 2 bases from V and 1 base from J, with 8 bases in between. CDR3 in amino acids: CASSLRGGNTEAFF. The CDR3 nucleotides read TGTGCCAGCAGTTTACGGGGGGGGAACACTGAAGCTTTCTTT.

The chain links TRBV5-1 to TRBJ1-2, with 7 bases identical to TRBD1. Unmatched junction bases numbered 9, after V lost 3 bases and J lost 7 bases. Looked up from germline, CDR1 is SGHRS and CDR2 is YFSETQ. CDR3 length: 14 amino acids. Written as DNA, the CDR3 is TGCGCCAGCAGCTCCAAACAGGGGTTTACTGGCTACACCTTC. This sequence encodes CASSSKQGFTGYTF.

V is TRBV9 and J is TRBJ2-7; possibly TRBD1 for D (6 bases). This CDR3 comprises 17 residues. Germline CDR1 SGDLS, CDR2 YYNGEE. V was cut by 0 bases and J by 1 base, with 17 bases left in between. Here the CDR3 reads CASSVDGGTGPSYEQYF. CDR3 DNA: TGTGCCAGCAGCGTAGACGGCGGAACAGGGCCTTCCTACGAGCAGTACTTC.

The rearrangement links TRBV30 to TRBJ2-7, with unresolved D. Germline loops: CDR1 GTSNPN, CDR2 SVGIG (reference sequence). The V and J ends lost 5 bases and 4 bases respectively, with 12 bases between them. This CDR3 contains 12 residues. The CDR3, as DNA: TGTGCCTGGGATACCGGGTTGTACGAGCAGTACTTC. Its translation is CAWDTGLYEQYF.

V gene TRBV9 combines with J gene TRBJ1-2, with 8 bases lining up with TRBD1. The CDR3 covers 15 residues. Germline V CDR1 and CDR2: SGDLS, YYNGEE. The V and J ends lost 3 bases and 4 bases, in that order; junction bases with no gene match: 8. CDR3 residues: CASSEQGGQSYGYTF. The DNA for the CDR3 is TGTGCCAGCAGCGAACAGGGGGGACAGAGCTATGGCTACACCTTC.

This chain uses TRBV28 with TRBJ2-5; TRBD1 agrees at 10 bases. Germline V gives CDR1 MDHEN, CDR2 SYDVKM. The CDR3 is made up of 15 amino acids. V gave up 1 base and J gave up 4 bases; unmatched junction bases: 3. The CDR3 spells CASSLSGTGVETQYF. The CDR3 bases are TGTGCCAGCAGTTTATCCGGGACAGGGGTAGAGACCCAGTACTTC.

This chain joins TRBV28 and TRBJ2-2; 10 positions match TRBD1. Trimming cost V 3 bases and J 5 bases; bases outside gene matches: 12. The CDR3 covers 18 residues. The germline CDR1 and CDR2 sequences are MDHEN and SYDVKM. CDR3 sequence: CASSFPLGQGRDTGELFF. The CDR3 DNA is TGTGCCAGCAGTTTCCCCCTGGGACAGGGGCGAGATACCGGGGAGCTGTTTTTT.

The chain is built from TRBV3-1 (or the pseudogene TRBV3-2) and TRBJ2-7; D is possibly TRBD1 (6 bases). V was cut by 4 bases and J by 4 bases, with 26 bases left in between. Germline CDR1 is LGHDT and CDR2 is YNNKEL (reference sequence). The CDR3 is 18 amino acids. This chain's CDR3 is CASSRDCRLQGRRYEQYF. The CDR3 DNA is TGTGCCAGCAGCCGGGATTGCCGGTTGCAGGGGCGCAGGTACGAGCAGTACTTC.

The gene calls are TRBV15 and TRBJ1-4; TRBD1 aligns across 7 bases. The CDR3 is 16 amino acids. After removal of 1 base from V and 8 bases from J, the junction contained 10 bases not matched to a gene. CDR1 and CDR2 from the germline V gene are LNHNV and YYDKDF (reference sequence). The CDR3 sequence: CATSRAGGQIGEKLFF. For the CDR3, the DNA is TGTGCCACCAGCAGAGCCGGGGGACAGATCGGAGAAAAACTGTTTTTT.

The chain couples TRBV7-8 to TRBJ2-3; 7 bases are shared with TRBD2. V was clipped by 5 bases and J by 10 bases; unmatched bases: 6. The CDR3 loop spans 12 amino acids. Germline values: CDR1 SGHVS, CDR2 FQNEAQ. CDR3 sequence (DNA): TGTGCCAGCAGCCCCGGACTAGTTGCGCAGTATTTT. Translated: CASSPGLVAQYF. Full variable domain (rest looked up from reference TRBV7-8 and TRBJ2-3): GAGVSQSPRYKVAKRGQDVALRCDPISGHVSLFWYQQALGQGPEFLTYFQNEAQLDKSGLPSDRFFAERPEGSVSTLKIQRTQQEDSAVYLCASSPGLVAQYFGPGTRLTVL.

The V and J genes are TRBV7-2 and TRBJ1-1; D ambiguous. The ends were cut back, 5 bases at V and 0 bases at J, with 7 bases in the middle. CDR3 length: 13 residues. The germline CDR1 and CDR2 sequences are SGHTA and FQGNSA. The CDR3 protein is CASSALMNTEAFF. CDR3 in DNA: TGTGCCAGCAGCGCGCTTATGAACACTGAAGCTTTCTTT.

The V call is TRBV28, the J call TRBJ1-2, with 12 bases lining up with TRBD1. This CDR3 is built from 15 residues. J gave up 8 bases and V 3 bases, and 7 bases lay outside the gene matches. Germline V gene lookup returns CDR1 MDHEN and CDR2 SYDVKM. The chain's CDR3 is CASSFPGQGAYGYTF. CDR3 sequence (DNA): TGTGCCAGCAGTTTCCCGGGACAGGGGGCTTACGGCTACACCTTC.

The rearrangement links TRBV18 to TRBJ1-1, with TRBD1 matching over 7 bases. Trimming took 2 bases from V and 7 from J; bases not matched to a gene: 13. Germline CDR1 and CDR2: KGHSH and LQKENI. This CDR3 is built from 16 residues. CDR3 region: CASSPEGQSGAGEAFF. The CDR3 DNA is TGTGCCAGCTCACCAGAGGGACAGTCGGGTGCAGGTGAAGCTTTCTTT.

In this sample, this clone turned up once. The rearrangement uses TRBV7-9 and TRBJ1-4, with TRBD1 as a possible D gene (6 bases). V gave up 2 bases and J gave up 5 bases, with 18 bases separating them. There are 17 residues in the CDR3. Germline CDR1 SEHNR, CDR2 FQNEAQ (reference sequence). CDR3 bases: TGTGCCAGCAGCTTATTAAATCCCAGCCAGGGGAATGAAAAACTGTTTTTT. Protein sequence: CASSLLNPSQGNEKLFF.

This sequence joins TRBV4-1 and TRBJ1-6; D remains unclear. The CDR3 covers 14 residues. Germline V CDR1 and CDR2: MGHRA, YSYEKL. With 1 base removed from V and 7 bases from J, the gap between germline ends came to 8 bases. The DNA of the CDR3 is TGCGCCAGCAGCCAAGTATCTCGGAATTCACCCCTCCACTTT. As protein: CASSQVSRNSPLHF.

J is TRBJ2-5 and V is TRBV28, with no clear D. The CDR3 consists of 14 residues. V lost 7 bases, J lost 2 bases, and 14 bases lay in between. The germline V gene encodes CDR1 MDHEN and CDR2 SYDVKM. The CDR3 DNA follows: TGTGCCAGCAACCCGACACAGCTACAAGAGACCCAGTACTTC. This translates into CASNPTQLQETQYF.

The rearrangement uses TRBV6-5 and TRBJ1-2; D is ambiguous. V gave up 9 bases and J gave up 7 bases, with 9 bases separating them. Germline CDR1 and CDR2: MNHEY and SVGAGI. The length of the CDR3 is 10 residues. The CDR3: CASHLIGYTF. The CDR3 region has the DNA TGTGCCAGTCACTTGATTGGCTACACCTTC.